This T cell receptor (beta chain) came from a study of post-analysis software for immune sequencing data. General study findings and limits: Significantly lower normalized Chao1 diversity was seen in multiple sclerosis patients than in controls. Four or five TRBV segments (TRBV5-6, TRBV5-1 and TRBV20-1 among them) occurred more frequently in patients than in controls.

The authors incorporated unique molecular identifiers into the TCR beta cDNA libraries. The yield from approximately 1 to 10 million T cells was roughly 500,000 cDNA molecules in total. One entry per CDR3 protein, called by TCRdb with MiXCR from the PCR reads. This sample yields 750,000 to 950,000 distinct CDR3 sequences, of which roughly 50% are seen a single time; approximately 4.5% belongs to the top ten. CDR1 is SGHAT and CDR2 is FQNNGV in the germline V gene. The CDR3 contains 15 residues. V gave up 2 bases and J gave up 2 bases, with 12 bases separating them. In the case of this clonotype: Its antigen is not known.

The TCR was taken from a girl aged 10 to 17 with multiple sclerosis. V is TRBV11-2 and J is TRBJ1-2; D unresolved. The sample was blood. The CDR3 sequence: CASSLSGILNYGYTF. The CDR3 nucleotides are TGTGCCAGCAGCTTATCCGGGATACTGAACTATGGCTACACCTTC.